This entry lists 20 T cell receptor beta chains sequenced from one sample in a study of T cell responses to AZD1222 COVID-19 vaccine. Profiling relied on immunoSEQ multiplex PCR, and the TCRdb table lists in-frame clones only, not all of them. The sample yields nearly 35,000 clones, about four fifths seen once. Sample: peripheral blood, taken 28 days after the second AZD1222 dose. The receptors here all came from an adult who received the AZD1222 COVID-19 vaccine.

The chain employs TRBV16 and TRBJ2-7; a weak D match, TRBD1 (6 bases). Trimming removed 3 bases at V and 4 bases at J, with 13 bases between. The CDR3 consists of 14 residues. CDR1 and CDR2 from the germline V gene are KGHSY and FQNENV. Written as DNA, the CDR3 is TGTGCCAGCAGCCACTTGACAGGACGTTACGAGCAGTACTTC. Encoded protein: CASSHLTGRYEQYF.

V gene TRBV29-1 combines with J gene TRBJ1-4; D is perhaps TRBD1 (5 bases). V shed 4 bases and J shed 7 bases, with 16 bases lying between them. The germline CDR1 and CDR2 sequences are SQVTM and ANQGSEA. This CDR3 is built from 14 residues. The CDR3 loop reads CSVVTGQGPEKLFF. CDR3 DNA sequence: TGCAGCGTTGTAACCGGCCAGGGACCTGAAAAACTGTTTTTT.

This rearrangement joins TRBV7-8 to TRBJ1-3, with D possibly TRBD1 on 5 matching bases. Germline CDR1 reads SGHVS; CDR2 reads FQNEAQ. CDR3 length: 14 amino acids. Trimming cost V 6 bases and J 0 bases, with 9 bases left between them. CDR3 in amino acids: CASSSTDSGNTIYF. Written as DNA, the CDR3 is TGTGCCAGCAGTTCGACAGACTCTGGAAACACCATATATTTT.

This sequence joins TRBV7-2 and TRBJ2-2, with 15 bases that match TRBD2. The V segment lost 10 bases and the J segment 7 bases; nucleotides outside the gene matches: 10. Germline CDR1 reads SGHTA; CDR2 reads FQGNSA. There are 16 residues in the CDR3. The CDR3 DNA sequence: TGTGCCAACACCGGGACTAGCGGGAGGCGGAACGGGGAGCTGTTTTTT. This sequence encodes CANTGTSGRRNGELFF.

This chain links TRBV7-8 with TRBJ1-2; D is possibly TRBD1 (5 bases). The CDR3 is 15 amino acids. V was trimmed by 5 bases and J by 7 bases, leaving 20 bases between them. Looked up from germline, CDR1 is SGHVS and CDR2 is FQNEAQ. CDR3 residues: CASSLGDRPSLGYTF. CDR3 sequence (DNA): TGTGCCAGCAGCCTCGGGGACCGACCGTCGCTTGGCTACACCTTC.

This clone was seen a handful of times. The same CDR3 also results from other DNA sequences found in this sample. The CDR3 DNA sequence: TGTGCCAGCTCACCACCCGGGGCAGATACGCAGTATTTT. Translating it yields CASSPPGADTQYF. The chain links TRBV18 to TRBJ2-3, with a possible D match to TRBD2 (5 bases). Per germline, CDR1 KGHSH and CDR2 LQKENI. Between the trimmed V and J ends, which lost 0 bases and 4 bases, there was a span of 5 bases. This CDR3 has 13 residues.

This clone was detected a few times. The chain employs TRBV7-9 and TRBJ2-7; possibly TRBD2 for D (5 bases). Germline CDR1 SEHNR, CDR2 FQNEAQ (reference sequence). The length of the CDR3 is 15 residues. Trimming shortened V by 5 bases and J by 3 bases, and 17 bases separated the two germline ends. The CDR3 DNA is TGTGCCAGCAGCCCGACGGGAACGGGGAACTACGAGCAGTACTTC. It encodes CASSPTGTGNYEQYF.

The chain is built from TRBV18 and TRBJ1-6, with D unclear. Trimming took off 7 bases at V and 5 bases at J, with 9 bases between the two ends. Germline V gene data show CDR1 as KGHSH and CDR2 as LQKENI. The length of the CDR3 is 13 residues. The chain's CDR3 is CASYGGDNSPLHF. The DNA of the CDR3 is TGTGCCAGCTACGGCGGCGATAATTCACCCCTCCACTTT.

The rearrangement links TRBV19 to TRBJ1-4; unclear D gene. CDR3 length: 15 residues. Looked up from germline, CDR1 is LNHDA and CDR2 is SQIVND (reference sequence). Trimming removed 6 bases from V and 2 bases from J, with 13 bases in between. The CDR3 spells CASSGTTVTNEKLFF. The CDR3 DNA reads as TGTGCCAGTAGCGGAACTACAGTGACTAATGAAAAACTGTTTTTT.

The V and J genes are TRBV6-6 and TRBJ1-2, with no clear D. Germline V gene sequence: CDR1 MNHNY, CDR2 SVGAGI (reference sequence). Trimming shortened V by 5 bases and J by 4 bases, and 17 bases separated the two germline ends. The CDR3 is 15 residues long. CDR3 region: CASSTPERQLYGYTF. CDR3 sequence (DNA): TGTGCCAGCAGTACCCCGGAGCGGCAACTCTATGGCTACACCTTC.

The chain links TRBV19 to TRBJ1-4; D might be TRBD1 (5 bases). This CDR3 region has 14 residues. The V end lost 3 bases, the J end lost 7 bases, and 12 bases lay between the germline ends. Germline loops: CDR1 LNHDA, CDR2 SQIVND (reference sequence). The CDR3 coding sequence is TGTGCCAGTAGTATTCAGGGACGGACTGAAAAACTGTTTTTT. It translates to CASSIQGRTEKLFF.

This clone was picked up a small number of times. The chain joins TRBV29-1 to TRBJ2-5; D assignment may be TRBD1 or TRBD2 (5 bases each). The CDR3 has 13 residues. Trimming stripped 6 bases from V and 1 base from J, with 12 bases between. Germline-derived CDR1 and CDR2 are SQVTM and ANQGSEA. CDR3 DNA sequence: TGCAGCGTACGGGGACCCTCCCAAGAGACCCAGTACTTC. Protein product: CSVRGPSQETQYF.

The chain has TRBV28 and TRBJ1-5; 9 positions match TRBD1. With 2 bases clipped from V and 7 bases from J, the junction kept 6 bases outside the gene matches. CDR1 MDHEN and CDR2 SYDVKM come from the germline V gene. The CDR3 runs 15 residues. The CDR3 DNA reads TGTGCCAGCAGTTTAGGACAGGGGTTCAGGCAGCCCCAGCATTTT. Protein product: CASSLGQGFRQPQHF.

V gene TRBV18 combines with J gene TRBJ1-5, with unresolved D. There are 14 residues in the CDR3. The V end was cut by 3 bases, the J end by 8 bases, with 14 bases between. The V gene's germline CDR1 is KGHSH and CDR2 LQKENI. Written as DNA, the CDR3 is TGTGCCAGCTCACCCCCGGGAGGGCTCAAGCCCCAGCATTTT. Translation: CASSPPGGLKPQHF.

By share, this clone ranks as medium-sized (0.01 to 0.1%). This rearrangement joins TRBV24-1 to TRBJ2-5; D is perhaps TRBD2 (5 bases). From germline, CDR1 is KGHDR and CDR2 SFDVKD. Trimming took 1 base from V and 7 from J, leaving 12 bases between them. This CDR3 comprises 14 residues. The CDR3 DNA reads TGTGCCACCAGTGATTTCGGGGAAGAGAGGACCCAGTACTTC. Encoded protein: CATSDFGEERTQYF.

The J gene is TRBJ1-4, the V gene TRBV27; 8 positions agree with TRBD1. V was clipped by 6 bases and J by 6 bases; unmatched bases: 15. CDR1 MNHEY and CDR2 SMNVEV come from the germline V gene (reference sequence). The CDR3 consists of 17 residues. The CDR3 DNA is TGTGCCAGCAGCTCTACCTCCTCCAGGGGGCGCCATGAAAAACTGTTTTTT. Its protein product is CASSSTSSRGRHEKLFF.

The CDR3 DNA reads TGTGCCAGCAAGGCCACCGGGGAGCTGTTTTTT. It yields the protein CASKATGELFF. This chain links TRBV27 with TRBJ2-2; D ambiguous. The V and J ends lost 7 bases and 4 bases respectively, with 4 bases between them. From germline, CDR1 is MNHEY and CDR2 SMNVEV (reference sequence). The length of the CDR3 is 11 residues.

This rearrangement joins TRBV7-9 to TRBJ1-1; maybe TRBD1 (6 bases). CDR3 length equals 15 residues. Germline V lookup: CDR1 SEHNR, CDR2 FQNEAQ (reference sequence). Trimming removed 5 bases from V and 4 bases from J, with 17 bases in between. CDR3 sequence: CASSVSQGTVTEAFF. As DNA, the CDR3 is TGTGCCAGCAGCGTATCACAGGGCACGGTCACTGAAGCTTTCTTT.

This clone occurred a few times. This sequence joins TRBV12-5 and TRBJ1-1; 7 positions agree with TRBD1. Trimming took 1 base from V and 10 from J; bases not matched to a gene: 3. The CDR3 has 12 amino acids. Germline CDR1 reads LGHNT; CDR2 reads FRNRAP. CDR3 DNA: TGTGCTAGTGGTTTGGGACAGGGTTTAGCTTTCTTT. Its protein product is CASGLGQGLAFF.

This rearrangement joins TRBV7-9 to TRBJ2-7; 7 bases align to TRBD2. The CDR3 runs 15 residues. V gave up 4 bases and J gave up 4 bases; unmatched junction bases: 10. The germline CDR1 and CDR2 sequences are SEHNR and FQNEAQ (reference sequence). The CDR3 region is CASSSVGGGGYEQYF. DNA of the CDR3: TGTGCCAGCAGCTCCGTGGGGGGGGGTGGTTACGAGCAGTACTTC. The full variable domain, completed using reference TRBV7-9 and TRBJ2-7, is DTGVSQNPRHKITKRGQNVTFRCDPISEHNRLYWYRQTLGQGPEFLTYFQNEAQLEKSRLLSDRFSAERPKGSFSTLEIQRTEQGDSAMYLCASSSVGGGGYEQYFGPGTRLTVT.